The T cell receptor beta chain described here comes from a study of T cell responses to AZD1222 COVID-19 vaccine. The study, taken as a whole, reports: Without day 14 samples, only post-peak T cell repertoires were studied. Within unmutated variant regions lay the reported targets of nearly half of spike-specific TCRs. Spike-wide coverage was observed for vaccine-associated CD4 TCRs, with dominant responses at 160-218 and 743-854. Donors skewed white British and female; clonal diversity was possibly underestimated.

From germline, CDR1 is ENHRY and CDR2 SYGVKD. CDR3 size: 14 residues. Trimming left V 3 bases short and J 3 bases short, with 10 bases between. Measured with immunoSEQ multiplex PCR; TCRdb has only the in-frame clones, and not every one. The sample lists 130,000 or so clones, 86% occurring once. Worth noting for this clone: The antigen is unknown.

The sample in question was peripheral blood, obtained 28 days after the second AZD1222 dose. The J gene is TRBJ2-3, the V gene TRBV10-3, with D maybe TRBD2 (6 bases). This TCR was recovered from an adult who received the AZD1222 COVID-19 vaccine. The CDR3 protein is CAISDTSSTDTQYF. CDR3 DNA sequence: TGTGCCATCAGTGACACTAGCTCTACAGATACGCAGTATTTT.